Listed below are T cell receptor beta chains from one sample, sequenced in a study of PD-1 blockade in classical Hodgkin lymphoma. The repertoire was sequenced with immunoSEQ multiplex PCR; TCRdb's copy has only in-frame clones and lacks some. The profile shows roughly 92,000 clones, roughly 92% of them singletons. The material sequenced was peripheral blood mononuclear cells (PBMCs), taken at baseline. The receptor set was obtained from a human donor with classical Hodgkin lymphoma. Each CDR3 is given without its conserved first and last residue. Not all rows give a size; the values are once, few, many and, for expanded clones, a class.

J gene: TRBJ2-2
V gene: TRBV18
clone size: .
CDR3 protein: ASSPIDPWAGELF

J gene: TRBJ1-1
V gene: TRBV5-1
clone size: .
CDR3 protein: ASSLAEQITEAF

J gene: TRBJ1-2
V gene: TRBV6-5
clone size: .
CDR3 protein: ASSYSTATGNYGYT

J gene: TRBJ2-1
V gene: TRBV30
clone size: .
CDR3 protein: AWSGTSGYNEQF

J gene: TRBJ1-3
V gene: TRBV5-1
clone size: .
CDR3 protein: ASSLLGSSAGFSGNTIY

J gene: TRBJ1-1
V gene: TRBV18
clone size: .
CDR3 protein: ASSIDLTNTEAF

J gene: TRBJ2-7
V gene: TRBV30
clone size: .
CDR3 protein: AARGTYEQY

J gene: TRBJ1-2
V gene: TRBV11-2
clone size: .
CDR3 protein: ASSLTGARDSLYGYT

J gene: TRBJ2-3
V gene: TRBV10-3
clone size: .
CDR3 protein: AISEGFVGVGTDTQY

J gene: TRBJ2-3
V gene: TRBV4-2
clone size: .
CDR3 protein: ASSQELAGGTDTQY

J gene: TRBJ2-3
V gene: TRBV6-5
clone size: .
CDR3 protein: ASSYSQRAPTDTQY

J gene: TRBJ2-7
V gene: TRBV6-1
clone size: .
CDR3 protein: ASTAQDESYEQY

J gene: TRBJ2-5
V gene: TRBV7-6
clone size: .
CDR3 protein: ASSGTSGPQETQY

J gene: TRBJ1-2
V gene: TRBV28
clone size: once
CDR3 protein: ASSSLPYRGRVTYGYT

J gene: TRBJ1-1
V gene: TRBV27
clone size: .
CDR3 protein: ASSLLSGGVNTEAF

J gene: TRBJ1-2
V gene: TRBV19
clone size: .
CDR3 protein: ASNPTGAPYGYT

J gene: TRBJ2-7
V gene: TRBV9
clone size: .
CDR3 protein: ASSVGPGSSYEQY

J gene: TRBJ2-7
V gene: TRBV27
clone size: .
CDR3 protein: ASSFQLGASYEQY